This section outlines one T cell receptor beta chain sequence together with its context. Its antigen is as yet unknown. The sample comes from a study of shared clonotypes between healthy human individuals. Study-wide points: Exclusively blood specimens were collected; tissue repertoires likely differ. Inspection by rarefaction showed sorted-subset sequencing to be incomplete despite large depth.

The CDR3 is 15 residues long. Germline CDR1 reads SEHNR; CDR2 reads FQNEAQ (reference sequence). V was shortened by 7 bases and J by 3 bases, with 15 bases between the two germline ends. Naive CD8 isolation took CD45RO-negative cells positively selected for CCR7 and excluded terminally differentiated effector memory CD45RA+ cells. Generated by immunoSEQ multiplex PCR, the TCRdb table keeps only in-frame clones and is missing some. The repertoire holds about 2 million clones, with roughly 95% as singletons. Sequencing used naive CD8+ T cells sorted from blood. V usage is TRBV7-9 and J usage is TRBJ2-2; no clear D. The clonotype was recovered from a man aged 18 to 35 in good health. Here the CDR3 DNA reads TGTGCCAGCACCTTCCCACTCGATCACACCGGGGAGCTGTTTTTT. Translating it yields CASTFPLDHTGELFF.